These 18 T cell receptor beta chains were all obtained from the same sample, sequenced in a study of CD8+ T cells in alopecia areata. Following RNA extraction, reverse transcription yielded cDNA that acted as the sequencing template. Clones were sequenced by immunoSEQ multiplex PCR, and TCRdb holds only the in-frame ones, with some missing. The sample has more than 2,000 clones, none seen only once. On the basis of CD4, CD8alpha, NKG2D, NKG2ACE and other markers, pooled cutaneous lymph node cells were sorted. Sequenced material: CD8+ T cells sorted from a lymph node. Every receptor here comes from a C3H/HeJ mouse with alopecia areata. Strain MHC haplotype: H2-k.

The sample holds many counts of this clone. The gene names here belong to mouse. The sequenced part of the CDR3 DNA is TGTGCCAGCAGTGCGGACACCTCAAACACCGGG. It is translated as CASSADTSNTG. Given in full, the CDR3 is CASSADTSNTGQLYF. The chain has TRBV13-3 and TRBJ2-2; the D gene is possibly TRBD1 (5 bases). The read finishes 4 residues shy of the CDR3 end, and the germline J gene is used to complete it. The CDR3 has 15 amino acids. The V end was cut by 3 bases, the J end by 0 bases, with 9 bases between. CDR1 and CDR2 (germline): NNHDY, SYVADS.

This clone was seen many times. Genes and germline are mouse. The read stops 4 residues short of the end of the CDR3; the missing end is completed from the germline J gene. The chain has TRBV17 and TRBJ2-1; no clear D gene. The length of the CDR3 is 13 residues. Between the trimmed V and J ends, which lost 3 bases and 3 bases, there was a span of 6 bases. Germline V lookup: CDR1 MNHDT, CDR2 YYDKIL. CDR3 loop: CASSSYSYAEQFF. The CDR3 bases that were read are TGTGCTAGCAGTAGCTACAGCTATGCT.

This clone came up a few times. The genes are named according to mouse. The read terminates 4 residues before the CDR3 end, so the remaining end is supplied by the germline J gene. The chain has TRBV31 and TRBJ1-1, with 9 bases lining up with TRBD1. Per germline, CDR1 GKSSPN and CDR2 SITVG. The CDR3 spans 14 residues. Trimming cost V 4 bases and J 1 base; bases outside gene matches: 4. The CDR3 bases that were read are TGTGCCTGGACCCGGGGACAGGGGAACACA. Protein sequence: CAWTRGQGNT. In full, the CDR3 reads CAWTRGQGNTEVFF.

This clone was counted ten times or more. Mouse names are used for the genes. The read ends 4 residues before the CDR3 terminus; that terminus is restored from the germline J gene. The chain joins TRBV1 to TRBJ2-7, with D possibly TRBD1 on 6 matching bases. This CDR3 is 15 amino acids long. Trimming cost V 3 bases and J 0 bases, with 12 bases left between them. Germline CDR1 is NSQYPW and CDR2 is LRSPGD (reference sequence). This CDR3 reads CTCSAPRGSSYEQYF. Incomplete CDR3 DNA: TGCACCTGCAGTGCCCCCAGGGGAAGCTCCTAT.

At least ten counts were recorded for this clone. Mouse names are used for the genes. The read halts 4 residues ahead of the CDR3 end, with the missing end drawn from the germline J gene. This chain links TRBV13-1 with TRBJ2-2; 14 bases are a match to TRBD2. V lost 0 bases and J lost 2; bases outside the gene matches: 3. Germline V gene sequence: CDR1 NSHNY, CDR2 SYGAGN. CDR3 length: 18 residues. The DNA read from the CDR3 is TGTGCCAGCAGTGATGGGGACTGGGGGGGCGAGAACACCGGG. This sequence encodes CASSDGDWGGENTG. The entire CDR3 reads CASSDGDWGGENTGQLYF.

By share, this clone ranks as medium-sized. Genes here carry mouse names. The read ends 4 residues early relative to the CDR3; the germline J gene fills the gap. The chain recombines TRBV17 with TRBJ2-5; 8 nucleotides match TRBD2. The CDR3 runs to 15 residues. V trimming: 0 bases; J trimming: 1 base; junction bases outside the gene matches: 0. Germline CDR1 and CDR2: MNHDT and YYDKIL. CDR3 loop: CASSRDWGDQDTQYF. The part of the CDR3 DNA that was read is TGTGCTAGCAGTAGAGACTGGGGGGACCAAGAC.

This clone was recorded a few times. Each gene name is a mouse one. The read finishes 4 residues shy of the CDR3 end, and the germline J gene is used to complete it. J is TRBJ2-1 and V is TRBV13-3; D may be TRBD1 (6 bases). CDR3 length: 14 amino acids. V gave up 5 bases and J gave up 4 bases, with 13 bases separating them. The germline V gene has CDR1 NNHDY and CDR2 SYVADS. The CDR3 loop is CASRENRVYAEQFF. Partial CDR3 DNA: TGTGCCAGCAGAGAAAACAGGGTGTATGCT.

Note on this clone: All gene names here are mouse names. The CDR3 extends 4 residues past the end of the read, so its final part is completed from the germline J gene. The rearrangement links TRBV31 to TRBJ2-2; TRBD2 agrees at 12 bases. Germline lookup yields CDR1 GKSSPN and CDR2 SITVG. This CDR3 contains 19 residues. V was clipped by 4 bases and J by 1 base; unmatched bases: 13. CDR3 region: CAWISPGLGGGENTGQLYF. Partial CDR3 DNA: TGTGCCTGGATCTCTCCGGGACTGGGGGGCGGGGAAAACACCGGG. The whole variable domain, remainder taken from reference TRBV31 and TRBJ2-2, is AQTIHQWPVAEIKAVGSPLSLGCTIKGKSSPNLYWYWQATGGTLQQLFYSITVGQVESVVQLNLSASRPKDDQFILSTEKLLLSHSGFYLCAWISPGLGGGENTGQLYFGEGSKLTVL.

This clone was counted many times. Gene names and germline refer to mouse. The sequence runs out 4 residues before the end of the CDR3; the remainder is reconstructed from the germline J gene. The V and J genes are TRBV14 and TRBJ1-1, with a weak D call TRBD1 (6 bases). This CDR3 is 14 amino acids long. In germline, CDR1 is SGHDT, CDR2 FRDEAV. Trimming left V 5 bases short and J 0 bases short, with 11 bases between. CDR3 region: CASSPDSANTEVFF. The sequenced part of the CDR3 DNA is TGTGCCAGCAGCCCGGACAGTGCAAACACA.

This clone was seen at least ten times. These gene names are mouse names. The read stops 4 residues short of the end of the CDR3; the missing end is completed from the germline J gene. The chain has TRBV13-1 and TRBJ2-1; 7 bases agree with TRBD2. Germline CDR1 is NSHNY and CDR2 is SYGAGN. Trimming cost V 3 bases and J 3 bases; bases outside gene matches: 6. The CDR3 has 15 amino acids. CDR3 DNA, as far as it was read: TGTGCCAGCAGTGGCCACTGGGGCCTCTATGCT. Protein product: CASSGHWGLYA. The full CDR3 protein reads CASSGHWGLYAEQFF.

This clone was seen many times. Germline and genes here are mouse. The CDR3 is cut off 4 residues early in the read; its end comes from the germline J gene. V gene TRBV19 combines with J gene TRBJ1-2; 9 nucleotides agree with TRBD1. The CDR3 totals 14 residues. The V gene's germline CDR1 is FNHDT and CDR2 SITEND (reference sequence). With 4 bases clipped from V and 0 bases from J, the junction kept 1 base outside the gene matches. The CDR3 loop is CASSGDRANSDYTF. Partial CDR3 DNA: TGTGCCAGCAGTGGGGACAGGGCAAACTCC.

This clone was observed a few times. Genes and germline come from the mouse. The read terminates 4 residues ahead of where the CDR3 ends, so the germline J gene completes it. The chain combines TRBV1 with TRBJ1-1; 7 bases are shared with TRBD1. The ends lost 4 bases at V and 2 bases at J; junction bases unmatched: 4. CDR3 length equals 14 residues. The germline gives CDR1 NSQYPW, CDR2 LRSPGD (reference sequence). The CDR3 DNA, read in part, is TGCACCTGCAGTGAAGACAGGGTTAACACA. It yields the protein CTCSEDRVNT. The complete CDR3 protein is CTCSEDRVNTEVFF.

This clone came up a few times. Mouse gene names and germline throughout. The read finishes 4 residues shy of the CDR3 end, and the germline J gene is used to complete it. The chain links TRBV31 to TRBJ2-1; 9 nucleotides line up with TRBD1. Germline V CDR1 and CDR2: GKSSPN, SITVG. This CDR3 is 14 amino acids long. Here the CDR3 reads CAWGQQGARAEQFF. The sequenced part of the CDR3 DNA is TGTGCCTGGGGACAACAGGGGGCGAGAGCT. The full variable domain, rest sourced from reference TRBV31 and TRBJ2-1, is AQTIHQWPVAEIKAVGSPLSLGCTIKGKSSPNLYWYWQATGGTLQQLFYSITVGQVESVVQLNLSASRPKDDQFILSTEKLLLSHSGFYLCAWGQQGARAEQFFGPGTRLTVL.

In this sample, this clone turned up a few times. Any gene name here is a mouse gene name. The missing CDR3 end, 4 residues past where the read stops, is filled in from the germline J gene. The chain couples TRBV13-2 to TRBJ2-4; 7 nucleotides match TRBD1. From germline, CDR1 is NNHNN and CDR2 SYGAGS (reference sequence). The CDR3 runs 13 residues. The sequenced part of the CDR3 DNA is TGTGCCAGCGGTGATGGGGACAGTAAC. This codes for CASGDGDSN. In full, the CDR3 is CASGDGDSNTLYF.

The table lists this clone with many counts. Mouse names are used for the genes. The covered CDR3 bases are TGTGCCAGCAGTTTCGGGACTAACCAAGAC. Protein product: CASSFGTNQD. The full CDR3 protein is CASSFGTNQDTQYF. V usage is TRBV19 and J usage is TRBJ2-5, with D tentatively TRBD2 (6 bases). The read comes to an end 4 residues before the CDR3 does, leaving the germline J gene to fill in the end. The germline CDR1 and CDR2 sequences are FNHDT and SITEND (reference sequence). Trimming stripped 4 bases from V and 0 bases from J, with 9 bases between. This CDR3 spans 14 amino acids.

The sample holds many counts of this clone. Gene names are the mouse ones. The CDR3 end lies 4 residues beyond the end of the read and is filled in from the germline J gene. This rearrangement joins TRBV14 to TRBJ2-2; a possible D gene is TRBD2 (7 bases). Between the trimmed V and J ends, which lost 2 bases and 6 bases, there was a span of 8 bases. The CDR3 runs to 13 residues. Per germline, CDR1 SGHDT and CDR2 FRDEAV. The part of the CDR3 DNA that was read is TGTGCCAGCAGTTTGGGGGGCCCCGGG. Translation gives CASSLGGPG. The full CDR3 is CASSLGGPGQLYF.

This clone was detected a few times. Genes and germline are mouse. The read is 4 residues too short to cover the CDR3 end, so that end is filled in from the germline J gene. V gene TRBV13-1 combines with J gene TRBJ2-7, with 11 bases matching TRBD2. The germline V gene has CDR1 NSHNY and CDR2 SYGAGN. The CDR3 has 15 residues. CDR3 loop: CASSPGLGDFYEQYF. CDR3 bases read: TGTGCCAGCAGTCCGGGACTGGGGGACTTTTAT.

The sample holds a few counts of this clone. All gene names here are mouse names. The CDR3 extends 4 residues past the end of the read, so its final part is completed from the germline J gene. The chain recombines TRBV13-2 with TRBJ2-1, with TRBD2 matching 13 bases. Germline V gene lookup returns CDR1 NNHNN and CDR2 SYGAGS (reference sequence). Trimming took 5 bases from V and 6 from J; bases not matched to a gene: 5. This CDR3 contains 15 residues. The CDR3 sequence is CASGGLGGVLAEQFF. CDR3 DNA, as far as it was read: TGTGCCAGCGGGGGACTGGGGGGGGTCCTTGCT.